This T cell receptor (beta chain) was recovered during a study of blood T cells in healthy people across ages. Whole-study results and caveats: The fall in TCR beta diversity per million T cells was roughly linear with age.

There were healthy Caucasian individuals from Russia, aged roughly 6 to 90, serving as donors. Primed by a sample-barcoded 5' primer and a J-beta primer mix, a second PCR proceeded for 7 to 11 cycles. TCRdb re-called the 5' RACE reads with MiXCR, one entry per CDR3 protein. The sample lists roughly 1,500,000 distinct CDR3 sequences; roughly 30% were seen once. V shed 4 bases, J shed 3 bases, and the junction held 12 bases outside the gene matches. The CDR3 is 17 residues long. CDR1 and CDR2 from the germline V gene are MNHEY and SMNVEV (reference sequence). Concerning this clonotype: The antigen remains undetermined.

This TCR was sampled from a woman under 40 in good health. Sequenced material: blood. The J gene is TRBJ2-3, the V gene TRBV27; 8 bases map to TRBD2. The CDR3 DNA reads TGTGCCAGCAGTTCAGGGACGGGACTAGGTGGGACAGATACGCAGTATTTT. Its protein is CASSSGTGLGGTDTQYF.